One sample yielded the 16 T cell receptor beta chains listed below, sequenced in a study of identical twins. TCRdb reanalysed the 5' RACE reads using MiXCR and keeps one entry per CDR3 protein. Of under 350,000 distinct CDR3 sequences listed, more than 8% are singletons. These data also formed part of another study, on yellow fever vaccine responses in identical twins.

The sample was CD8+ T cells sorted from blood. All receptors derive from a young woman in good health.

This clonotype was recorded at least ten times. The junction does not match germline at one end; this may be a read error. The rearrangement uses TRBV12-3 or TRBV12-4 and TRBJ2-7; a weak D match, TRBD1 (5 bases). The CDR3 extends over 12 amino acids. The chain's CDR3 is CASSPGNYEQYF. CDR3 nucleotide sequence: TGCGCCAGCAGCCCAGGGAACTACGAGCAGTACTTC.

This clonotype appeared many times. The chain links TRBV3-1 to TRBJ2-2; 8 bases align to TRBD1. The CDR3 consists of 15 residues. Trimming removed 4 bases from V and 3 bases from J; junction bases left unmatched: 4. Germline assignment: CDR1 LGHDT and CDR2 YNNKEL (reference sequence). The chain's CDR3 is CASSPGTGYTGELFF. The CDR3 DNA follows: TGTGCCAGCAGCCCGGGGACAGGCTACACCGGGGAGCTGTTTTTT.

V and J are TRBV20-1 and TRBJ2-1; TRBD2 matches 12 bases. The CDR3 has 15 amino acids. The junction had 6 bases not matched to a gene; V was cut back by 0 bases and J by 9 bases. Looked up from germline, CDR1 is DFQATT and CDR2 is SNEGSKA (reference sequence). DNA for the CDR3: TGCAGTGCTAGAGATCTGGCTAGCGGGAGGGCTGAGCAGTTCTTC. Amino acids: CSARDLASGRAEQFF.

This clonotype occurred many times. This CDR3 reads CASSPGGDRGNNEQFF. The CDR3 DNA reads as TGTGCCAGCAGCCCTGGGGGGGACAGAGGGAACAATGAGCAGTTCTTC. The V call is TRBV13, the J call TRBJ2-1; D is perhaps TRBD1 or TRBD2 (7 bases each). This CDR3 comprises 16 residues. CDR1 PRHDT and CDR2 FYEKMQ come from the germline V gene (reference sequence). The V end was cut by 5 bases, the J end by 5 bases, with 19 bases between.

The chain combines TRBV7-9 with TRBJ2-1; the match to TRBD2 covers 12 bases. J lost 0 bases, V lost 5 bases, and 5 bases had no gene match. Germline CDR1 SEHNR, CDR2 FQNEAQ (reference sequence). This CDR3 has 17 amino acids. DNA of the CDR3: TGTGCCAGCAGCGCTAGACTAGCGGGGGTCTCCTACAATGAGCAGTTCTTC. The encoded protein is CASSARLAGVSYNEQFF.

The rearrangement links TRBV27 to TRBJ1-5; TRBD1 matches 9 bases. This CDR3 contains 18 residues. The V and J ends lost 8 bases and 2 bases, in that order; junction bases with no gene match: 16. Germline CDR1 is MNHEY and CDR2 is SMNVEV (reference sequence). This CDR3 reads CASGRLKQGAGGNQPQHF. In DNA form, the CDR3 reads TGTGCCAGCGGAAGACTCAAACAGGGGGCGGGTGGCAATCAGCCCCAGCATTTT.

This chain joins TRBV12-3 or TRBV12-4 and TRBJ2-2, with 14 nucleotides matching TRBD2. This CDR3 is built from 18 residues. J was trimmed by 5 bases and V by 11 bases; bases with no gene match: 16. CDR3 in DNA: TGTGCCCTCTGTGGACTAGCGGGGGGACGAACTCGAACCGGGGAGCTGTTTTTT. Translation: CALCGLAGGRTRTGELFF.

This clonotype was seen at least ten times. The chain is built from TRBV7-3 and TRBJ2-2; D ambiguous. CDR3 size: 13 residues. Between the trimmed V and J ends, which lost 5 bases and 4 bases, there was a span of 8 bases. Germline-derived CDR1 and CDR2 are SGHTA and FQGTGA. The CDR3 sequence is CASSGSGTGELFF. CDR3 sequence (DNA): TGTGCCAGCAGCGGTAGTGGCACCGGGGAGCTGTTTTTT.

This clonotype occurred a few times. This chain's CDR3 is CASSRRDGLEPRYGDEQFF. CDR3 nucleotide sequence: TGTGCCAGCAGCCGACGAGACGGCCTAGAACCCCGCTACGGAGATGAGCAGTTCTTC. This sequence joins TRBV11-1 and TRBJ2-1; D not resolved. Germline V gene data show CDR1 as SGHAT and CDR2 as FQDESV (reference sequence). The CDR3 has 19 residues. With 5 bases removed from V and 8 bases from J, the gap between germline ends came to 31 bases.

This clonotype was observed a few times. The rearrangement joins TRBV6-5 to TRBJ1-2; a possible D gene is TRBD1 (5 bases). CDR3 length equals 14 residues. V lost 3 bases and J 6 bases, leaving 14 bases between the germline ends. Per the germline V gene, CDR1 is MNHEY and CDR2 is SVGAGI. The CDR3 DNA reads as TGTGCCAGCAGTTATACGCCGGGGGAGAATGGCTACACCTTC. It encodes CASSYTPGENGYTF.

Ten or more counts support this clonotype. The chain joins TRBV7-9 to TRBJ1-2, with D perhaps TRBD1 (5 bases). The CDR3 runs to 14 residues. The germline gives CDR1 SEHNR, CDR2 FQNEAQ (reference sequence). The V gene lost 5 bases and the J gene lost 1 base, with 11 bases spanning the gap. The CDR3 bases are TGTGCCAGCAGCAAAGGGGATTTTAACTATGGCTACACCTTC. Protein sequence: CASSKGDFNYGYTF.

This clonotype has at least ten counts. The CDR3 DNA follows: TGCGCCAGCAGCGTGGACAGAGCGAACACCGGGGAGCTGTTTTTT. This encodes CASSVDRANTGELFF. The rearrangement links TRBV5-1 to TRBJ2-2; perhaps TRBD1 as D (6 bases). Between the trimmed V and J ends, which lost 4 bases and 0 bases, there was a span of 10 bases. Germline V lookup: CDR1 SGHRS, CDR2 YFSETQ. This CDR3 contains 15 residues.

This clonotype was counted ten times or more. This chain joins TRBV20-1 and TRBJ2-7, with 9 bases aligning to TRBD1. From germline, CDR1 is DFQATT and CDR2 SNEGSKA (reference sequence). The CDR3 length is 16 residues. With 0 bases clipped from V and 3 bases from J, the junction kept 9 bases outside the gene matches. CDR3: CSAREDPGQGFYEQYF. As DNA, the CDR3 is TGCAGTGCTAGAGAAGATCCGGGACAGGGTTTCTACGAGCAGTACTTC.

Remarks on this clonotype: A much larger clone sits a single nucleotide away, making a read error possible. The chain joins TRBV7-9 to TRBJ2-7, with D maybe TRBD2 (6 bases). The CDR3 sequence is 14 residues long. Germline loops: CDR1 SEHNR, CDR2 FQNEAQ (reference sequence). Trimming removed 8 bases from V and 3 bases from J, with 17 bases in between. CDR3 residues: CASGGGRIGYEQYF. CDR3 nucleotide sequence: TGTGCCAGCGGCGGAGGGCGTATTGGCTACGAGCAGTACTTC.

This clonotype was counted a few times. This chain uses TRBV28 with TRBJ2-5; 15 bases align to TRBD2. The V segment lost 9 bases and the J segment 1 base; nucleotides outside the gene matches: 12. Germline CDR1 MDHEN, CDR2 SYDVKM. CDR3 length: 18 amino acids. CDR3 sequence: CASSRGLAGGPPQETQYF. CDR3 DNA: TGTGCCAGTAGTCGGGGACTAGCGGGAGGTCCTCCCCAAGAGACCCAGTACTTC.

The chain is built from TRBV10-3 and TRBJ2-5; D is perhaps TRBD1 (6 bases). From germline, CDR1 is ENHRY and CDR2 SYGVKD. Trimming took off 9 bases at V and 0 bases at J, with 11 bases between the two ends. This CDR3 is 13 amino acids long. This CDR3 is CAIQGHHQETQYF. CDR3 coding DNA: TGTGCCATTCAGGGACACCACCAAGAGACCCAGTACTTC.